One and the same sample provided the 15 T cell receptor beta chains below, sequenced in a study of T cell repertoires in ileal Crohn's disease. Only in-frame clones appear in the TCRdb table, and some are missing; sequencing was by immunoSEQ multiplex PCR. The sample lists several thousand clones, about 80% occurring once. Sequenced sample: ileal tissue. These receptors were taken from an adult with Crohn's disease.

V is TRBV5-1 and J is TRBJ1-6; TRBD1 might be the D (6 bases). This CDR3 contains 14 residues. Germline V lookup: CDR1 SGHRS, CDR2 YFSETQ. The germline V and J ends were trimmed by 4 bases and 5 bases, with 10 bases remaining between them. The CDR3 DNA sequence: TGCGCCAGCAGCCGACAGGCAAATAATTCACCCCTCCACTTT. Its translation is CASSRQANNSPLHF.

The chain uses TRBV30 and TRBJ1-1; D remains ambiguous. The CDR3 has 14 residues. The germline V and J ends were trimmed by 1 base and 0 bases, with 9 bases remaining between them. Germline V gives CDR1 GTSNPN, CDR2 SVGIG (reference sequence). The CDR3, as DNA: TGTGCCTGGAGTGGGGTCGGGATGAACACTGAAGCTTTCTTT. Amino acid sequence: CAWSGVGMNTEAFF.

The chain employs TRBV5-5 and TRBJ2-3; 11 positions match TRBD2. Germline V CDR1 and CDR2: SGHKS, YYEKEE (reference sequence). J lost 6 bases, V lost 1 base, and 7 bases had no gene match. The CDR3 has 16 residues. The CDR3 loop is CASSLTSGGTMDTQYF. CDR3 DNA: TGTGCCAGCAGCTTGACTAGCGGGGGAACGATGGATACGCAGTATTTT. The variable domain in full, with the rest retrieved from reference TRBV5-5 and TRBJ2-3, is DAGVTQSPTHLIKTRGQQVTLRCSPISGHKSVSWYQQVLGQGPQFIFQYYEKEERGRGNFPDRFSARQFPNYSSELNVNALLLGDSALYLCASSLTSGGTMDTQYFGPGTRLTVL.

This clone has a handful of counts. The chain carries TRBV5-4 and TRBJ1-4; D is ambiguous. The germline gives CDR1 SGHNT, CDR2 YYREEE (reference sequence). Trimming removed 3 bases at V and 3 bases at J, with 9 bases between. The CDR3 is 14 residues long. The CDR3 nucleotides are TGTGCCAGCAGCTCCGGGTCGTCTAATGAAAAACTGTTTTTT. It yields the protein CASSSGSSNEKLFF.

The sample holds one count of this clone. The chain is built from TRBV28 and TRBJ1-5; the D gene is possibly TRBD1 (6 bases). Trimming took 3 bases from V and 3 from J, leaving 9 bases between them. This CDR3 contains 14 residues. Per the germline V gene, CDR1 is MDHEN and CDR2 is SYDVKM. For the CDR3, the DNA is TGTGCCAGCAGTTTTGACAGGCCCAATCAGCCCCAGCATTTT. The encoded protein is CASSFDRPNQPQHF.

The gene calls are TRBV5-1 and TRBJ1-1, with D tentatively TRBD1 (5 bases). Germline V gene sequence: CDR1 SGHRS, CDR2 YFSETQ. CDR3 length: 15 amino acids. Trimming cost V 0 bases and J 5 bases, with 14 bases left between them. The CDR3 region has the DNA TGCGCCAGCAGCTTGGTTTCAGGGTTGGGGACTGAAGCTTTCTTT. Its translation is CASSLVSGLGTEAFF.

V usage is TRBV11-2 and J usage is TRBJ1-1; D is perhaps TRBD1 (5 bases). The CDR3 has 14 amino acids. Germline CDR1 is SGHAT and CDR2 is FQNNGV. Trimming left V 3 bases short and J 4 bases short, with 12 bases between. The CDR3 bases are TGTGCCAGCAGCTTGGGGGGACGCGCCACTGAAGCTTTCTTT. Encoded protein: CASSLGGRATEAFF.

In its sample, this clone was seen a few times. V is TRBV6-5 and J is TRBJ2-1, with 8 bases matching TRBD2. The trim removed 4 bases at V and 9 bases at J, leaving 2 bases unmatched. This CDR3 spans 12 amino acids. Germline CDR1 reads MNHEY; CDR2 reads SVGAGI. The chain's CDR3 is CASSFGGGEQFF. CDR3 in DNA: TGTGCCAGCAGTTTCGGGGGGGGTGAGCAGTTCTTC.

The chain carries TRBV27 and TRBJ2-1; 10 nucleotides agree with TRBD2. The CDR3 consists of 14 residues. Trimming cost V 10 bases and J 6 bases; bases outside gene matches: 9. The V gene's germline CDR1 is MNHEY and CDR2 SMNVEV (reference sequence). The CDR3 coding sequence is TGTGCCACCCAGGGACTAGCGAGCTTCAATGAGCAGTTCTTC. As protein: CATQGLASFNEQFF.

The chain employs TRBV2 and TRBJ2-7, with 9 bases identical to TRBD1. J gave up 4 bases and V 7 bases, and 11 bases lay outside the gene matches. CDR1 is SNHLY, CDR2 FYNNEI, per germline. The CDR3 length is 15 residues. Here the CDR3 reads CASTEDRGGGYEQYF. The CDR3 region has the DNA TGTGCCAGCACCGAGGACAGGGGAGGGGGGTACGAGCAGTACTTC.

This chain links TRBV5-1 with TRBJ1-5, with D hard to call. The germline V gene encodes CDR1 SGHRS and CDR2 YFSETQ. V was shortened by 0 bases and J by 4 bases, with 5 bases between the two germline ends. This CDR3 is built from 13 residues. The CDR3, as DNA: TGCGCCAGCAGCTTGGGGCAGAATCAGCCCCAGCATTTT. This encodes CASSLGQNQPQHF.

This chain joins TRBV2 and TRBJ1-6; D might be TRBD1 (5 bases). The V and J ends lost 3 bases and 8 bases respectively, with 14 bases between them. The CDR3 is 15 residues long. The germline gives CDR1 SNHLY, CDR2 FYNNEI. The CDR3 is CASSELQGLHSPLHF. DNA for the CDR3: TGTGCCAGCAGTGAGCTGCAGGGTTTACATTCACCCCTCCACTTT.

This chain uses TRBV5-4 with TRBJ2-1; TRBD2 agrees at 7 bases. Germline CDR1 SGHNT, CDR2 YYREEE (reference sequence). The CDR3 runs to 13 residues. V gave up 3 bases and J gave up 9 bases; unmatched junction bases: 6. Here the CDR3 reads CASSSSSGGEQFF. The CDR3 DNA reads as TGTGCCAGCAGCTCATCTAGCGGCGGTGAGCAGTTCTTC.

CDR3 sequence (DNA): TGTGCCAGCAGCTCCCGGACTAGCACCTACGAGCAGTACTTC. Protein sequence: CASSSRTSTYEQYF. The chain links TRBV9 to TRBJ2-7; 8 bases agree with TRBD2. J lost 2 bases, V lost 4 bases, and 5 bases had no gene match. Germline lookup yields CDR1 SGDLS and CDR2 YYNGEE. CDR3 length: 14 amino acids.

This clone showed up just a few times. The CDR3 DNA reads as TGTGCCATCAGTTTGGCGGGTAATCAGCCCCAGCATTTT. Translated, it gives CAISLAGNQPQHF. V and J are TRBV10-3 and TRBJ1-5; D not resolved. V lost 5 bases, J lost 4 bases, and 9 bases lay in between. Germline CDR1 reads ENHRY; CDR2 reads SYGVKD. The CDR3 sequence is 13 residues long.